These 7 T cell receptor beta chains came from one sample sequenced in a study of tumor-infiltrating lymphocytes in primary liver carcinoma. Blood RNA originated from unsorted whole blood, with germline DNA additionally extracted. Using a constant-region primer together with ProtoScript II reverse transcriptase, TCR beta cDNA was made from around 0.55 ug of total RNA. Each TCR beta library was derived from three nested multiplex PCR rounds that employed slightly modified ARM-PCR. The first two PCR rounds used TRBV1-TRBV30 forward primers with a C-beta reverse primer, nine to eleven cycles each. One entry per CDR3 protein results from TCRdb running MiXCR on the multiplex PCR reads. The data hold hundreds of thousands of distinct CDR3 sequences, with 65% observed a single time. The material sequenced was peripheral blood. The receptors derive from a man aged 40-49 years with primary liver carcinoma and hepatitis B virus infection.

This clonotype was picked up one time. The conserved final phenylalanine or tryptophan is absent from the CDR3, which likely points to a read error. The chain links TRBV11-1 to TRBJ2-7; 9 nucleotides line up with TRBD2. V lost 6 bases and J lost 0; bases outside the gene matches: 9. The V gene's germline CDR1 is SGHAT and CDR2 FQDESV (reference sequence). The CDR3 length is 16 residues. The CDR3 protein is CASSSTSGQSSYEQYS. The CDR3 DNA is TGTGCCAGCAGTTCCACTAGCGGGCAAAGCTCCTACGAGCAGTACTCC.

This clonotype was counted between two and nine times. The chain links TRBV28 to TRBJ1-2; D not resolved. CDR3 length: 13 amino acids. Germline loops: CDR1 MDHEN, CDR2 SYDVKM. Trimming took 1 base from V and 8 from J, leaving 11 bases between them. CDR3 in DNA: TGTGCCAGCAGTTTATCCGCCTCCGGGGGCTACACCTTC. Its translation is CASSLSASGGYTF.

The CDR3 DNA reads as TGTGCCAGCAGTGCGGGACAGGGAAACAGTCAGCCCCAGCATTTT. Its protein is CASSAGQGNSQPQHF. V and J are TRBV6-1 and TRBJ1-5, with 9 bases identical to TRBD1. Trimming took 4 bases from V and 6 from J; bases not matched to a gene: 7. From germline, CDR1 is MNHNS and CDR2 SASEGT. This CDR3 region has 15 residues.

This clonotype was seen a single time. With a much larger clone just one base away, this may be a read error. The J gene is TRBJ2-7, the V gene TRBV6-2 or TRBV6-3; maybe TRBD1 (6 bases). Deletions cut 8 bases from V and 5 bases from J, with 13 bases between. The length of the CDR3 is 12 residues. Germline CDR1 and CDR2: MNHEY and SVGEGT. Written as DNA, the CDR3 is TGTGCCAGCGGGGGCAGGGTGGACGAGCAGTACTTC. Translated: CASGGRVDEQYF.

There are a few counts of this clonotype. The chain couples TRBV11-2 to TRBJ2-1; D gene uncertain. CDR3 length equals 13 residues. Germline CDR1 and CDR2: SGHAT and FQNNGV. Trimming took off 1 base at V and 9 bases at J, with 10 bases between the two ends. The CDR3 coding sequence is TGTGCCAGCAGCTTAGCGAACATCGTTGAGCAGTTCTTC. As protein: CASSLANIVEQFF. The variable domain in full, completed from reference TRBV11-2 and TRBJ2-1, reads EAGVAQSPRYKIIEKRQSVAFWCNPISGHATLYWYQQILGQGPKLLIQFQNNGVVDDSQLPKDRFSAERLKGVDSTLKIQPAKLEDSAVYLCASSLANIVEQFFGPGTRLTVL.

This clonotype was counted a few times. The chain has TRBV10-3 and TRBJ1-5; 9 bases are a match to TRBD1. Germline V gene lookup returns CDR1 ENHRY and CDR2 SYGVKD. There are 14 residues in the CDR3. Trimming removed 6 bases from V and 4 bases from J; junction bases left unmatched: 4. The CDR3 coding sequence is TGTGCCATCAGCACCGGACAGGGGAATCAGCCCCAGCATTTT. The encoded protein is CAISTGQGNQPQHF.

Comments on this clonotype: The junction does not match germline at one end; this may be a read error. This chain uses TRBV5-1 with TRBJ2-3; 7 bases align to TRBD1. This CDR3 has 14 amino acids. In germline, CDR1 is SGHRS, CDR2 YFSETQ. DNA of the CDR3: TGCTCCAGCACTCCGACAGGGTCGGGAGATACGCAGTATTTT. Its protein product is CSSTPTGSGDTQYF.